The following is a TCR beta chain sequence with its context. Its target is unknown. The sample originates from a study of molecular identifiers for immune sequencing clone quantification. TCRdb itself ran the PCR reads through MiXCR, one entry per CDR3 protein. Of approximately 680,000 distinct CDR3 sequences listed, over 25% are singletons. Germline values: CDR1 SEHNR, CDR2 FQNEAQ (reference sequence). V gave up 6 bases and J gave up 10 bases, with 10 bases separating them. The CDR3 totals 11 residues. Study results and limitations: Over 98% of effector molecules, but under 1% in naive cells, were held by clones with more than 20 RNA copies.

This chain uses TRBV7-9 with TRBJ2-1; D is unclear. Sequenced input: naive CD8+ T cells from blood, with Jurkat cell RNA spiked in. As to subset: FACS-sorted CD8+CD4-CCR7+CD45RA+ naive T cells. The receptor's source is a human donor in good health. Some libraries in this study had Jurkat cell RNA spiked in. CDR3 nucleotides: TGTGCCAGCAGGGTCGTGGGAGAGCAGTTCTTC. Protein: CASRVVGEQFF.